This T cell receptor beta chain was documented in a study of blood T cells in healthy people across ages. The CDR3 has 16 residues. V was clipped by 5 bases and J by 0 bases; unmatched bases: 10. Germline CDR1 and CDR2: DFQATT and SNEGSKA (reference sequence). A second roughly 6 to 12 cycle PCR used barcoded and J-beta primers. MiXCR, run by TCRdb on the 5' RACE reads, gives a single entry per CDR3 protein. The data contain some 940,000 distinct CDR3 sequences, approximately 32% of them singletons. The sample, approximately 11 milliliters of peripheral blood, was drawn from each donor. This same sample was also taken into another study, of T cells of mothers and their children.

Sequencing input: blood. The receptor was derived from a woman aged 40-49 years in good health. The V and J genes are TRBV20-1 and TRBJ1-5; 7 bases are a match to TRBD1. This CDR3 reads CSAGAYRGLSNQPQHF. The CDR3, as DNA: TGCAGTGCTGGAGCCTACAGGGGCCTTAGCAATCAGCCCCAGCATTTT.